Listed below are T cell receptor beta chains from one sample, sequenced in a study of PD-L1 blockade in urothelial cancer. Clones were read by immunoSEQ multiplex PCR, and TCRdb kept only the in-frame ones, dropping some. The data contain roughly 40,000 clones, approximately 82% of them singletons. The sample in question was PBMCs, obtained around atezolizumab (anti-PD-L1) treatment. The receptors here all came from a man in his fifties or sixties with urothelial cancer. Both conserved end residues are part of each CDR3. Each record gives: D gene, V gene, clone size, J gene, CDR3 DNA, CDR3 protein. The D gene is left open where the match is weak. For some rows the clone size is stated as once, few or many, or as a class when expanded; others skip it.

d_call: TRBD1; v_call: TRBV28; clone_size: .; j_call: TRBJ2-7; cdr3_nt: TGTGCCATCGCTCGGGACAGGCTCTTTGGAGAGCAGTACTTC; cdr3_aa: CAIARDRLFGEQYF
d_call: .; v_call: TRBV27; clone_size: .; j_call: TRBJ1-5; cdr3_nt: TGTGCCAGCCGGGTGGCCTTCAATAATCAGCCCCAGCATTTT; cdr3_aa: CASRVAFNNQPQHF
d_call: .; v_call: TRBV7-6; clone_size: .; j_call: TRBJ1-1; cdr3_nt: TGTGCCAGCAGCCCCTTCGGGAACACTGAAGCTTTCTTT; cdr3_aa: CASSPFGNTEAFF
d_call: TRBD1; v_call: TRBV7-9; clone_size: .; j_call: TRBJ1-2; cdr3_nt: TGTGCCAGCAGCTGGACAGGGGGAGACTATGGCTACACCTTC; cdr3_aa: CASSWTGGDYGYTF
d_call: TRBD1; v_call: TRBV2; clone_size: .; j_call: TRBJ1-5; cdr3_nt: TGTGCCAGCAGTGAAGGGGGGCCAGGGGGCTATCAGCCCCAGCATTTT; cdr3_aa: CASSEGGPGGYQPQHF
d_call: .; v_call: TRBV15; clone_size: .; j_call: TRBJ1-1; cdr3_nt: TGTGCCACCAGCAGAGGACAGAGAATGAACACTGAAGCTTTCTTT; cdr3_aa: CATSRGQRMNTEAFF
d_call: .; v_call: TRBV11-2; clone_size: .; j_call: TRBJ1-2; cdr3_nt: TGTGCCAGCAGCCCTTCCAGGGAGGACTATGGCTACACCTTC; cdr3_aa: CASSPSREDYGYTF
d_call: .; v_call: TRBV18; clone_size: .; j_call: TRBJ1-5; cdr3_nt: TGTGCCAGCTCACCGGCAGGGGATCGAGGCAATCAGCCCCAGCATTTT; cdr3_aa: CASSPAGDRGNQPQHF
d_call: TRBD2; v_call: TRBV28; clone_size: .; j_call: TRBJ2-3; cdr3_nt: TGTGCCAGCAGTTTGACTAGCGGCCCGACGAATACGCAGTATTTT; cdr3_aa: CASSLTSGPTNTQYF
d_call: TRBD1; v_call: TRBV4-1; clone_size: .; j_call: TRBJ1-1; cdr3_nt: TGCGCCAGCAGCCAAATCGACAGGGACGCTGAAGCTTTCTTT; cdr3_aa: CASSQIDRDAEAFF
d_call: .; v_call: TRBV7-9; clone_size: .; j_call: TRBJ2-5; cdr3_nt: TGTGCCAGCAGCCCTAATCGAGGGAGAGCTGTAGTGGAGACCCAGTACTTC; cdr3_aa: CASSPNRGRAVVETQYF
d_call: .; v_call: TRBV29-1; clone_size: .; j_call: TRBJ2-3; cdr3_nt: TGCAGCGTTGCCGGGTATACGCAGTATTTT; cdr3_aa: CSVAGYTQYF
d_call: TRBD1; v_call: TRBV2; clone_size: .; j_call: TRBJ2-7; cdr3_nt: TGTGCCAGCATGGGCCCCGGGGACAGTTCCTACGAGCAGTACTTC; cdr3_aa: CASMGPGDSSYEQYF
d_call: .; v_call: TRBV18; clone_size: .; j_call: TRBJ2-7; cdr3_nt: TGTGCCAGCTCAGAGAGCTACGAGCAGTACTTC; cdr3_aa: CASSESYEQYF
d_call: TRBD1; v_call: TRBV7-6; clone_size: .; j_call: TRBJ2-7; cdr3_nt: TGTGCCAGCAGCTCATGGACAGGGGATGGCGAGCAGTACTTC; cdr3_aa: CASSSWTGDGEQYF
d_call: TRBD2; v_call: TRBV7-2; clone_size: .; j_call: TRBJ2-3; cdr3_nt: TGTGCCAGCAGCTCGACTAGCGGTGGCACAGATACGCAGTATTTT; cdr3_aa: CASSSTSGGTDTQYF
d_call: TRBD2; v_call: TRBV5-4; clone_size: .; j_call: TRBJ2-7; cdr3_nt: TGTGCCAGCAGCTTGGTTTTGCGGGAGTCGCACGAGCAGTACTTC; cdr3_aa: CASSLVLRESHEQYF
d_call: .; v_call: TRBV2; clone_size: .; j_call: TRBJ2-7; cdr3_nt: TGTGCCAGCCGGCCTACTAGTCACGAGCAGTACTTC; cdr3_aa: CASRPTSHEQYF
d_call: .; v_call: TRBV28; clone_size: .; j_call: TRBJ1-2; cdr3_nt: TGTGCCAGCAGGGGCACGGTTTATGGCTACACCTTC; cdr3_aa: CASRGTVYGYTF
d_call: .; v_call: TRBV5-4; clone_size: .; j_call: TRBJ1-2; cdr3_nt: TGTGCCAGCAGCTCAGCAGGGGATGGCTACACCTTC; cdr3_aa: CASSSAGDGYTF
d_call: .; v_call: TRBV28; clone_size: .; j_call: TRBJ1-2; cdr3_nt: TGTGCCAGCAGTCTCAGGGACTATGGCTACACCTTC; cdr3_aa: CASSLRDYGYTF
d_call: TRBD1; v_call: TRBV5-6; clone_size: .; j_call: TRBJ1-4; cdr3_nt: TGTGCCAGCAGCCCGACAGGGGCTAATGAAAAACTGTTTTTT; cdr3_aa: CASSPTGANEKLFF
d_call: .; v_call: TRBV10-3; clone_size: few; j_call: TRBJ2-7; cdr3_nt: TGTGCCATCAGGGACTACCACAGCTCCTACGAGCAGTACTTC; cdr3_aa: CAIRDYHSSYEQYF
d_call: .; v_call: TRBV27; clone_size: few; j_call: TRBJ1-4; cdr3_nt: TGTGCCAGCAGTCGATCGGACAGCATGAATGAAAAACTGTTTTTT; cdr3_aa: CASSRSDSMNEKLFF
d_call: TRBD2; v_call: TRBV5-1; clone_size: .; j_call: TRBJ2-5; cdr3_nt: TGCGCCAGCAGCTCCCTTACTAGCGGGGGCCAAGAGACCCAGTACTTC; cdr3_aa: CASSSLTSGGQETQYF
d_call: TRBD2; v_call: TRBV7-2; clone_size: .; j_call: TRBJ2-5; cdr3_nt: TGTGCCAGCAGCCCTAGCGGGGGAGGAGGAGAGACCCAGTACTTC; cdr3_aa: CASSPSGGGGETQYF
d_call: TRBD2; v_call: TRBV28; clone_size: .; j_call: TRBJ2-7; cdr3_nt: TGTGCCAGCAGTTCCCCCGGGGGGACCCCTTATAACTACGAGCAGTACTTC; cdr3_aa: CASSSPGGTPYNYEQYF
d_call: .; v_call: TRBV7-9; clone_size: .; j_call: TRBJ1-5; cdr3_nt: TGTGCCAGCAGCTTACAGGATAGCAATCAGCCCCAGCATTTT; cdr3_aa: CASSLQDSNQPQHF
d_call: .; v_call: TRBV6-1; clone_size: .; j_call: TRBJ1-5; cdr3_nt: TGTGCCAGTACCTCGACACACGGCAATCAGCCCCAGCATTTT; cdr3_aa: CASTSTHGNQPQHF
d_call: TRBD1; v_call: TRBV5-1; clone_size: once; j_call: TRBJ2-5; cdr3_nt: TGCGCCAGCAGCCAAGGACAGGGGGTTGGGAAAGAGACCCAGTACTTC; cdr3_aa: CASSQGQGVGKETQYF
d_call: TRBD1; v_call: TRBV5-4; clone_size: .; j_call: TRBJ1-4; cdr3_nt: TGTGCCAGCAGCCCCTGGACAGGGTCCAATGAAAAACTGTTTTTT; cdr3_aa: CASSPWTGSNEKLFF
d_call: TRBD1; v_call: TRBV14; clone_size: .; j_call: TRBJ1-2; cdr3_nt: TGTGCCAGCAGCCACAACCCGGGACAGCGTTTCTATGGCTACACCTTC; cdr3_aa: CASSHNPGQRFYGYTF
d_call: TRBD1; v_call: TRBV5-4; clone_size: .; j_call: TRBJ2-5; cdr3_nt: TGTGCCAGCAGCCGAGACAGGGACCGTCCTCAAGAGACCCAGTACTTC; cdr3_aa: CASSRDRDRPQETQYF
d_call: TRBD1; v_call: TRBV13; clone_size: .; j_call: TRBJ2-5; cdr3_nt: TGTGCCAGCAGCCACAGGGGTGGGGAAGGGACCCAGTACTTC; cdr3_aa: CASSHRGGEGTQYF
d_call: TRBD2; v_call: TRBV7-9; clone_size: .; j_call: TRBJ2-7; cdr3_nt: TGTGCCAGCAGCTTAATCGGGGGGGCCTACGAGCAGTACTTC; cdr3_aa: CASSLIGGAYEQYF
d_call: TRBD1; v_call: TRBV18; clone_size: .; j_call: TRBJ1-5; cdr3_nt: TGTGCCAGCTCACCGGACAGGGGGCGCGATCAGCCCCAGCATTTT; cdr3_aa: CASSPDRGRDQPQHF
d_call: TRBD1; v_call: TRBV4-2; clone_size: .; j_call: TRBJ1-1; cdr3_nt: TGTGCCAGCAGCCCATCTGACAGGGCCACTGAAGCTTTCTTT; cdr3_aa: CASSPSDRATEAFF
d_call: .; v_call: TRBV11-2; clone_size: .; j_call: TRBJ2-7; cdr3_nt: TGTGCCAGCAGCTTGACTACGGCGCAGTACTTC; cdr3_aa: CASSLTTAQYF
d_call: .; v_call: TRBV2; clone_size: .; j_call: TRBJ1-5; cdr3_nt: TGTGCCAGCAGCCCTACAGGGAGCAATCAGCCCCAGAATTTT; cdr3_aa: CASSPTGSNQPQNF
d_call: .; v_call: TRBV9; clone_size: .; j_call: TRBJ2-7; cdr3_nt: TGTGCCAGCAGCGTAGGCGGGGTAAACTACGAGCAGTACTTC; cdr3_aa: CASSVGGVNYEQYF
d_call: TRBD1; v_call: TRBV27; clone_size: .; j_call: TRBJ2-5; cdr3_nt: TGTGCCAGCAGTTCCCTCGGGGCAGGGGGTGGCGAGACCCAGTACTTC; cdr3_aa: CASSSLGAGGGETQYF
d_call: .; v_call: TRBV11-1; clone_size: .; j_call: TRBJ2-5; cdr3_nt: TGTGCCAGCAGCGGAGTTGGTGGGACCCAGTACTTC; cdr3_aa: CASSGVGGTQYF
d_call: .; v_call: TRBV4-3; clone_size: .; j_call: TRBJ2-1; cdr3_nt: TGCGCCAGCAGCCAAAGGATGATCGCCGGGAATGAGCAGTTCTTC; cdr3_aa: CASSQRMIAGNEQFF